One and the same sample provided the 6 T cell receptor beta chains below, sequenced in a study of blood T cell repertoires in COVID-19. Sequencing used immunoSEQ multiplex PCR; TCRdb keeps in-frame clones, though not all of them. The sample shows about 150,000 clones, about 88% of them seen only once. What was sequenced was peripheral blood. These receptors originate from a woman in her fifties or sixties with COVID-19, enrolled during active disease.

The chain has TRBV21-1 and TRBJ2-7; the D call of TRBD1 is as the table states it, not checked on the DNA. TRBV21-1 is noted as a pseudogene. The CDR3 length is 12 residues. This chain's CDR3 is CASSDRTYEQYF. Written as DNA, the CDR3 is TGTGCCAGCAGCGACAGGACCTACGAGCAGTACTTC.

V and J are TRBV29-1 and TRBJ2-7, with D perhaps TRBD1 (5 bases). There are 20 residues in the CDR3. The V and J ends lost 3 bases and 0 bases respectively, with 30 bases between them. Germline V gives CDR1 SQVTM, CDR2 ANQGSEA. CDR3 sequence: CSVDRFPDAGPYPSSYEQYV. The DNA for the CDR3 is TGCAGCGTTGATAGGTTCCCGGATGCAGGGCCTTACCCGAGCTCCTACGAGCAGTACGTC.

The chain couples TRBV6-5 to TRBJ2-1; 9 nucleotides align to TRBD1. After removal of 6 bases from V and 9 bases from J, the junction contained 6 bases not matched to a gene. The CDR3 consists of 13 residues. CDR1 MNHEY and CDR2 SVGAGI come from the germline V gene. This chain's CDR3 is CASRGDRVTEQFF. CDR3 coding DNA: TGTGCCAGCAGGGGGGACAGGGTAACTGAGCAGTTCTTC.

This clone was seen once. V gene TRBV2 combines with J gene TRBJ2-1; 8 nucleotides match TRBD1. CDR3 length equals 11 residues. V trimming: 8 bases; J trimming: 9 bases; junction bases outside the gene matches: 3. Germline assignment: CDR1 SNHLY and CDR2 FYNNEI. As DNA, the CDR3 is TGTGCCAGCGGCAGGGGGCCTGAGCAGTTCTTC. Its protein is CASGRGPEQFF.

With respect to this clone: A read error may account for a junction end that differs from germline. CDR3 amino acids: CASSSPEDRGGDVF. CDR3 nucleotide sequence: TGTGCCAGCAGCTCACCCGAGGACAGGGGCGGCGATGTCTTT. V and J are TRBV7-2 and TRBJ1-1; the match to TRBD1 covers 9 bases. Germline lookup yields CDR1 SGHTA and CDR2 FQGNSA. This CDR3 region has 14 residues. The whole variable domain, remainder taken from reference TRBV7-2 and TRBJ1-1, is GAGVSQSPSNKVTEKGKDVELRCDPISGHTALYWYRQSLGQGLEFLIYFQGNSAPDKSGLPSDRFSAERTGGSVSTLTIQRTQQEDSAVYLCASSSPEDRGGDVFGQGTRLTVV.

V usage is TRBV2 and J usage is TRBJ1-2; weak D call: TRBD1 (5 bases). The germline V gene encodes CDR1 SNHLY and CDR2 FYNNEI. V dropped 5 bases and J dropped 4 bases, with 11 bases sitting between them. This CDR3 spans 13 amino acids. The CDR3 DNA sequence: TGTGCCAGCAGTTTGGGGGGGTCCTATGGCTACACCTTC. This codes for CASSLGGSYGYTF. The full variable domain, completed using reference TRBV2 and TRBJ1-2, is EPEVTQTPSHQVTQMGQEVILRCVPISNHLYFYWYRQILGQKVEFLVSFYNNEISEKSEIFDDQFSVERPDGSNFTLKIRSTKLEDSAMYFCASSLGGSYGYTFGSGTRLTVV.